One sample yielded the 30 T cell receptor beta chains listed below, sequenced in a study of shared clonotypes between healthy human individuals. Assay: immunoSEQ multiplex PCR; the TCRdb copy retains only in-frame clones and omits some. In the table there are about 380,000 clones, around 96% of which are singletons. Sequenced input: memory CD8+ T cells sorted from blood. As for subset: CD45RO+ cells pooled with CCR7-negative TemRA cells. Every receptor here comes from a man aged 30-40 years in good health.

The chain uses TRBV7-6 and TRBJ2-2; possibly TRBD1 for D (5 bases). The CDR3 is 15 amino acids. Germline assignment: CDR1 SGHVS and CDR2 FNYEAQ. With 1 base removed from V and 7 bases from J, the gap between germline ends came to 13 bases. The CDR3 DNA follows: TGTGCCAGCAGCTTAGTGAGGCATAGGGGCGGGGAGCTGTTTTTT. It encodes CASSLVRHRGGELFF.

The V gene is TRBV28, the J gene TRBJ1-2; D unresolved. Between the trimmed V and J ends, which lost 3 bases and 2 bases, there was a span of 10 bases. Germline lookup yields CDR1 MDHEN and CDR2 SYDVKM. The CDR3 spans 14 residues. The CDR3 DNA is TGTGCCAGCAGTTTCTTTGCGGGGAACTATGGCTACACCTTC. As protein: CASSFFAGNYGYTF.

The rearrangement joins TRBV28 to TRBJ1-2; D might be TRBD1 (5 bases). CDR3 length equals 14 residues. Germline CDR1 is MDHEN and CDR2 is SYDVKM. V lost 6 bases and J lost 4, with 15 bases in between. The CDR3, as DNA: TGTGCCAGCAGCCCACCACAGGAGGTCTATGGCTACACCTTC. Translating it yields CASSPPQEVYGYTF.

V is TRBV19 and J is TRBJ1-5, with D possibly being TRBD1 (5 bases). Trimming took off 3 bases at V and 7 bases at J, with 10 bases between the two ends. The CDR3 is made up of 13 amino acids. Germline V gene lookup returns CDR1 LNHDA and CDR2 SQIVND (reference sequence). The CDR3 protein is CASSISQAQPQHF. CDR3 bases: TGTGCCAGTAGTATCTCACAGGCCCAGCCCCAGCATTTT. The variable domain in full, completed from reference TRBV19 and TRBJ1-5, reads DGGITQSPKYLFRKEGQNVTLSCEQNLNHDAMYWYRQDPGQGLRLIYYSQIVNDFQKGDIAEGYSVSREKKESFPLTVTSAQKNPTAFYLCASSISQAQPQHFGDGTRLSIL.

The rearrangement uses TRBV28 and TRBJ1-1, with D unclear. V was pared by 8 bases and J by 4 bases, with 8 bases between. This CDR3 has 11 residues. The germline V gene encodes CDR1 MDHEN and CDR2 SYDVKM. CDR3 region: CASAIGTEAFF. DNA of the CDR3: TGTGCCAGCGCTATAGGCACTGAAGCTTTCTTT.

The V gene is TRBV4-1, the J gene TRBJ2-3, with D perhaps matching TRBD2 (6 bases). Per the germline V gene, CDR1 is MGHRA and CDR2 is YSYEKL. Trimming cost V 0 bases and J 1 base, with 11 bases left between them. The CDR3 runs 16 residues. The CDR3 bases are TGCGCCAGCAGCCAAGATGGTATAGCGGGCACAGATACGCAGTATTTT. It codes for CASSQDGIAGTDTQYF.

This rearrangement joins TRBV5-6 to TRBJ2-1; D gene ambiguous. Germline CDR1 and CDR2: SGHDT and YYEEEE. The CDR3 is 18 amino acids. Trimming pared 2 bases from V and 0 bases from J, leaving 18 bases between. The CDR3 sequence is CASSFIITTAHSYNEQFF. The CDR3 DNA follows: TGTGCCAGCAGCTTTATTATCACCACAGCTCACTCCTACAATGAGCAGTTCTTC.

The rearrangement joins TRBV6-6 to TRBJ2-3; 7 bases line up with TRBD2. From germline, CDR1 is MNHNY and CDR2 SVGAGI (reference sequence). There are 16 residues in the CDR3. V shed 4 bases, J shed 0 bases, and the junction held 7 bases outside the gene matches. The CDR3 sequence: CASSFGGRGSTDTQYF. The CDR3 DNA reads TGTGCCAGCAGTTTCGGGGGGAGGGGTAGCACAGATACGCAGTATTTT.

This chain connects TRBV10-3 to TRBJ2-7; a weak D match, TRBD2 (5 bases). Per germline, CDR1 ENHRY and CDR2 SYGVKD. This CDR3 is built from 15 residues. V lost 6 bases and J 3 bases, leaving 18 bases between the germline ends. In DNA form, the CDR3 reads TGTGCCATCAGCTGGGAGCCTAGGAGCATCTACGAGCAGTACTTC. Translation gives CAISWEPRSIYEQYF.

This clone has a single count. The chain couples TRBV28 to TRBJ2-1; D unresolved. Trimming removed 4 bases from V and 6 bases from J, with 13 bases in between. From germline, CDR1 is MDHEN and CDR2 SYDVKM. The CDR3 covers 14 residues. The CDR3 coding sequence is TGTGCCAGCAGTTCCGAGACTTGGACCAATGAGCAGTTCTTC. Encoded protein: CASSSETWTNEQFF. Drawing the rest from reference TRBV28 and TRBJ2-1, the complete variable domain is DVKVTQSSRYLVKRTGEKVFLECVQDMDHENMFWYRQDPGLGLRLIYFSYDVKMKEKGDIPEGYSVSREKKERFSLILESASTNQTSMYLCASSSETWTNEQFFGPGTRLTVL.

CDR3 protein: CASSPGGINEKLFF. The CDR3 bases are TGTGCCAGCAGCCCAGGGGGTATTAATGAAAAACTGTTTTTT. The chain is built from TRBV7-8 and TRBJ1-4, with 7 positions matching TRBD1. In germline, CDR1 is SGHVS, CDR2 FQNEAQ. The CDR3 extends over 14 amino acids. The V segment lost 5 bases and the J segment 4 bases; nucleotides outside the gene matches: 4.

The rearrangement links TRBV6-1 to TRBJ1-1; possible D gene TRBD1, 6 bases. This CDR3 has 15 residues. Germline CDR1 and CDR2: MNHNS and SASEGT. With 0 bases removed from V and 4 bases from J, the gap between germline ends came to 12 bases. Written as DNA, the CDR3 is TGTGCCAGCAGTGAAGCTCGGGGGGCGGGCACTGAAGCTTTCTTT. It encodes CASSEARGAGTEAFF.

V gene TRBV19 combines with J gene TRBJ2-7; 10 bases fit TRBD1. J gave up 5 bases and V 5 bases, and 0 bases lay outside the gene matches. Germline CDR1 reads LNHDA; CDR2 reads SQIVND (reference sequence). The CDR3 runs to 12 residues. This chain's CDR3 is CASSGTGDEQYF. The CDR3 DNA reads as TGTGCCAGTAGTGGGACAGGGGACGAGCAGTACTTC.

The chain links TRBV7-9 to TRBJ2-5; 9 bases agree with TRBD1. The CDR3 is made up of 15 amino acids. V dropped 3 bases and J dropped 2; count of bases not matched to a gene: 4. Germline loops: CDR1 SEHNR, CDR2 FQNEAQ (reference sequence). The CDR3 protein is CASSLGQGPQETQYF. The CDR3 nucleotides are TGTGCCAGCAGCTTGGGACAGGGACCACAAGAGACCCAGTACTTC.

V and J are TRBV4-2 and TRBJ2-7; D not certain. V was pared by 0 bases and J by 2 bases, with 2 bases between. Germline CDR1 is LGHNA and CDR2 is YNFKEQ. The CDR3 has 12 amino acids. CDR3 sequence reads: CASSQDTYEQYF. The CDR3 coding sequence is TGTGCCAGCAGCCAAGACACCTACGAGCAGTACTTC.

The CDR3 DNA reads as TGTGCCAGCAGTTTGGCAGGGTCCCCTAACTATGGCTACACCTTC. Translating it yields CASSLAGSPNYGYTF. The chain uses TRBV28 and TRBJ1-2, with a possible D match to TRBD1 (5 bases). CDR1 is MDHEN and CDR2 is SYDVKM in the germline V gene. The CDR3 is 15 residues long. With 3 bases removed from V and 0 bases from J, the gap between germline ends came to 11 bases.

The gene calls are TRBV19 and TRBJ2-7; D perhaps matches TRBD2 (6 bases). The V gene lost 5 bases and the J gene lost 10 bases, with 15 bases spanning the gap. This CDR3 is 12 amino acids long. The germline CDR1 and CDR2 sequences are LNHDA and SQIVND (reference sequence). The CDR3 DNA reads TGTGCCAGTAGTTCGTTCGGGGGTCGCCAGTACTTC. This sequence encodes CASSSFGGRQYF.

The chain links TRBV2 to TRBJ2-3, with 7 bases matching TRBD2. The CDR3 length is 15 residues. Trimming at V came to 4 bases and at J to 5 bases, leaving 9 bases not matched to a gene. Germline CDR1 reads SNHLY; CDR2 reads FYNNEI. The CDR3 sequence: CASSVLGSGVDTQYF. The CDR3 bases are TGTGCCAGCAGTGTTCTCGGGAGCGGGGTAGATACGCAGTATTTT.

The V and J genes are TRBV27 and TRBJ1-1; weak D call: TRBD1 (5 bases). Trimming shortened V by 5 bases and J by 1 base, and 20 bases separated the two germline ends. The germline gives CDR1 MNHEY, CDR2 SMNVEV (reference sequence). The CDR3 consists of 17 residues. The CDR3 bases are TGTGCCAGCAGTCCCTCGGGGCTCATCCGACAGAACACTGAAGCTTTCTTT. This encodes CASSPSGLIRQNTEAFF.

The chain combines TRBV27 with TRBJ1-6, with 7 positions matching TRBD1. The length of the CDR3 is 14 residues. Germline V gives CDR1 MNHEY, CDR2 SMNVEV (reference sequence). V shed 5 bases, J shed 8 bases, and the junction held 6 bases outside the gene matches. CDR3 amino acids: CASSQGGGYSPLHF. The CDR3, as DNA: TGTGCCAGCAGTCAAGGGGGCGGTTATTCACCCCTCCACTTT.

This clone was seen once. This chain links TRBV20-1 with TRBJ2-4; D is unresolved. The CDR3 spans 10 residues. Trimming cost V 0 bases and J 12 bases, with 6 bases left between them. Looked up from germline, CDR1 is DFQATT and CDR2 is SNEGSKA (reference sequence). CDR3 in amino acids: CSARDPNQYF. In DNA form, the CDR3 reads TGCAGTGCTAGAGATCCGAATCAGTACTTC.

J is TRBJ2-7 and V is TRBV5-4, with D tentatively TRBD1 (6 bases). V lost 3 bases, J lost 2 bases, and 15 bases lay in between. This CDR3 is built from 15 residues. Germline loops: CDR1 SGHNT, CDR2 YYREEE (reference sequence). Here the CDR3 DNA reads TGTGCCAGCAGCTCTGGGGACAAAAAGGCCTACGAGCAGTACTTC. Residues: CASSSGDKKAYEQYF.

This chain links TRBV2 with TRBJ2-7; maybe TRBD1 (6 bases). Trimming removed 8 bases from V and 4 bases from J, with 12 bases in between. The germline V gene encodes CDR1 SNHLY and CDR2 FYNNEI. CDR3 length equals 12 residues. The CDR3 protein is CASFWGLYEQYF. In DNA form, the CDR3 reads TGTGCCAGCTTTTGGGGGCTATACGAGCAGTACTTC.

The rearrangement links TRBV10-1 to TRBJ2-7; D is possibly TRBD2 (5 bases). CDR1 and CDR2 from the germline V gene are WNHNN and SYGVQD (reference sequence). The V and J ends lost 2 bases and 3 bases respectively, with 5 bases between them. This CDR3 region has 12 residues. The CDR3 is CASSETSYEQYF. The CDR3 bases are TGCGCCAGCAGTGAGACTAGCTACGAGCAGTACTTC.

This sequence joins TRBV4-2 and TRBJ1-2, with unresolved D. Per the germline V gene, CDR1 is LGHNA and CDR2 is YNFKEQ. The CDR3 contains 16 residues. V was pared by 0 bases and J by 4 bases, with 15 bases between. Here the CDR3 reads CASSQDFPTILYGYTF. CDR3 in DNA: TGTGCCAGCAGCCAAGATTTCCCGACGATCCTCTATGGCTACACCTTC.

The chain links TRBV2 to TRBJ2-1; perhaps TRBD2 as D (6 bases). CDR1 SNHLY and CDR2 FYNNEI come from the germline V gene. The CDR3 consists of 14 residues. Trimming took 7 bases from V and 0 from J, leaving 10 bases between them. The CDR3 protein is CASIKTSSYNEQFF. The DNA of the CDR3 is TGTGCCAGCATTAAGACTAGCTCCTACAATGAGCAGTTCTTC.

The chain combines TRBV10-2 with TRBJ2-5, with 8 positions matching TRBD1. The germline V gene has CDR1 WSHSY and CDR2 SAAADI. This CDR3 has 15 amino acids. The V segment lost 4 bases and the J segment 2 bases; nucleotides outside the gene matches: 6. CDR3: CASSGNGQGQETQYF. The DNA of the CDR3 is TGCGCCAGCAGTGGGAATGGACAGGGACAAGAGACCCAGTACTTC.

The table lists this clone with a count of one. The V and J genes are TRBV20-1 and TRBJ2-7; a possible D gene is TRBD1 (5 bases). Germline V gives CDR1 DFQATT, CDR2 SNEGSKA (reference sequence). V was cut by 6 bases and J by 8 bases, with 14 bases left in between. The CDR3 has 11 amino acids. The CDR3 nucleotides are TGCAGTGCGGACAAGGGGTCCCAGCAGTACTTC. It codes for CSADKGSQQYF.

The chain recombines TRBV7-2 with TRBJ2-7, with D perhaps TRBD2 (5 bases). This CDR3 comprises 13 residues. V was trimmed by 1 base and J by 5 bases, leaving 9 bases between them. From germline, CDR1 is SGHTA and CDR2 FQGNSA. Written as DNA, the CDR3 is TGTGCCAGCAGCTTAGTCGCGGAGGACGAGCAGTACTTC. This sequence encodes CASSLVAEDEQYF.

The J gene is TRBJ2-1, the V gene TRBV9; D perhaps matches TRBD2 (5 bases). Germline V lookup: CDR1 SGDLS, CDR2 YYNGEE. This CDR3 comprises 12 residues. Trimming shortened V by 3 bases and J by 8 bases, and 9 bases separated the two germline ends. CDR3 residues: CASSGISDEQFF. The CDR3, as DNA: TGTGCCAGCAGCGGGATTAGCGATGAGCAGTTCTTC.